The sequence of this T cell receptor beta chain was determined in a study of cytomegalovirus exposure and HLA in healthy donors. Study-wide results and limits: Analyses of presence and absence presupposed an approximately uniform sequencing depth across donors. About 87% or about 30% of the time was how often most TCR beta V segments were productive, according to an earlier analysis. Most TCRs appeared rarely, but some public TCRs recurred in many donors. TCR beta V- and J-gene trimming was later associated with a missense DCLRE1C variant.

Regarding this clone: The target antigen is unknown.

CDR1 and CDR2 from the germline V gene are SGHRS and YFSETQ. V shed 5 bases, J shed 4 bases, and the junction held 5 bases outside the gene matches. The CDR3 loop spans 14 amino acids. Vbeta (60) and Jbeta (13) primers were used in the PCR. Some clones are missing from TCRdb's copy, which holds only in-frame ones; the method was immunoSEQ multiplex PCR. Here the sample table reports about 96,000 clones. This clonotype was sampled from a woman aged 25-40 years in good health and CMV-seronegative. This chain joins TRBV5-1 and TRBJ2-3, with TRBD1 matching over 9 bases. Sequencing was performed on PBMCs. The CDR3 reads CASRDGQGSDTQYF. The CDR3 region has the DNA TGCGCCAGCAGGGATGGACAGGGGTCAGATACGCAGTATTTT. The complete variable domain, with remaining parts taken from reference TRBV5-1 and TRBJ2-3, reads KAGVTQTPRYLIKTRGQQVTLSCSPISGHRSVSWYQQTPGQGLQFLFEYFSETQRNKGNFPGRFSGRQFSNSRSEMNVSTLELGDSALYLCASRDGQGSDTQYFGPGTRLTVL.